Below, 9 T cell receptor beta chains from the same sample are listed, as sequenced in a study of T-cell memory formation after mild COVID-19. MiXCR, applied by TCRdb to the 5' RACE reads, yields one record per CDR3 protein. The sample holds 450,000 to 650,000 distinct CDR3 sequences, roughly a fifth seen once. Sequencing was performed on PBMCs or a T cell subset sorted from them (not recorded which). The receptors were gathered from an adult woman who had mild COVID-19 (a few samples of this study predate the infection). Cell type and time point are not known.

This clonotype has a single count. V usage is TRBV9 and J usage is TRBJ1-1, with a tentative D call TRBD1 (6 bases). V was trimmed by 0 bases and J by 7 bases, leaving 16 bases between them. The CDR3 has 15 amino acids. Germline CDR1 reads SGDLS; CDR2 reads YYNGEE. DNA of the CDR3: TGTGCCAGCAGCGTAGGCCCGGGGGCGGGCAGTGAAGCTTTCTTT. Translation: CASSVGPGAGSEAFF.

The chain carries TRBV7-3 and TRBJ2-6; D remains ambiguous. In germline, CDR1 is SGHTA, CDR2 FQGTGA. The V and J ends lost 4 bases and 0 bases respectively, with 10 bases between them. The CDR3 runs to 16 residues. CDR3 loop: CASSSPPTSGANVLTF. The CDR3 DNA sequence: TGTGCCAGCAGCTCACCACCAACCTCTGGGGCCAACGTCCTGACTTTC.

This clonotype came up a few times. V gene TRBV7-2 combines with J gene TRBJ1-4; tentative D call: TRBD1 (6 bases). The germline V and J ends were trimmed by 5 bases and 6 bases, with 16 bases remaining between them. This CDR3 spans 15 amino acids. Germline CDR1 is SGHTA and CDR2 is FQGNSA. CDR3 residues: CASSRKGGNDEKLFF. The CDR3 DNA follows: TGTGCCAGCAGCAGGAAGGGGGGTAATGATGAAAAACTGTTTTTT.

The V and J genes are TRBV27 and TRBJ2-7; D is perhaps TRBD1 or TRBD2 (6 bases each). Trimming removed 8 bases at V and 4 bases at J, with 21 bases between. The germline CDR1 and CDR2 sequences are MNHEY and SMNVEV (reference sequence). The CDR3 consists of 15 residues. CDR3: CASRTEGGIGYEQYF. CDR3 coding DNA: TGTGCCAGCCGAACCGAGGGGGGCATCGGGTACGAGCAGTACTTC.

Ten or more counts support this clonotype. This chain joins TRBV2 and TRBJ2-6; D is unclear. From germline, CDR1 is SNHLY and CDR2 FYNNEI. This CDR3 spans 15 amino acids. Trimming removed 3 bases at V and 3 bases at J, with 9 bases between. In DNA form, the CDR3 reads TGTGCCAGCAGTGAGTGGGTCTTTGGGGCCAACGTCCTGACTTTC. Amino acid sequence: CASSEWVFGANVLTF.

V usage is TRBV10-1 and J usage is TRBJ2-3; no firm D call. CDR3 length equals 11 residues. The V gene's germline CDR1 is WNHNN and CDR2 SYGVQD (reference sequence). V was trimmed by 4 bases and J by 8 bases, leaving 7 bases between them. CDR3 sequence (DNA): TGCGCCAGCAGTGGAATTGGTACGCAGTATTTT. Protein product: CASSGIGTQYF.

The chain carries TRBV27 and TRBJ2-3; weak D call: TRBD2 (6 bases). This CDR3 region has 14 residues. The germline gives CDR1 MNHEY, CDR2 SMNVEV (reference sequence). V lost 3 bases to trimming and J lost 2 bases, with 9 bases between them. The CDR3 protein is CASSLRGITDTQYF. The CDR3 nucleotides are TGTGCCAGCAGTTTGCGGGGAATCACAGATACGCAGTATTTT.

This clonotype appeared a few times. The V gene is TRBV6-5, the J gene TRBJ2-1, with 8 bases identical to TRBD2. The CDR3 totals 15 residues. V trimming: 7 bases; J trimming: 2 bases; junction bases outside the gene matches: 7. In germline, CDR1 is MNHEY, CDR2 SVGAGI. DNA for the CDR3: TGTGCCAGCAAACCGACGGGGGGGCCCTACAATGAGCAGTTCTTC. Its translation is CASKPTGGPYNEQFF.

The chain employs TRBV20-1 and TRBJ1-5; D gene uncertain. CDR3 length: 13 residues. Deletions cut 6 bases from V and 3 bases from J, with 12 bases between. Germline CDR1 DFQATT, CDR2 SNEGSKA (reference sequence). The CDR3 coding sequence is TGCAGTGCGGGGAGGCAGAACAATCAGCCCCAGCATTTT. Translation gives CSAGRQNNQPQHF.